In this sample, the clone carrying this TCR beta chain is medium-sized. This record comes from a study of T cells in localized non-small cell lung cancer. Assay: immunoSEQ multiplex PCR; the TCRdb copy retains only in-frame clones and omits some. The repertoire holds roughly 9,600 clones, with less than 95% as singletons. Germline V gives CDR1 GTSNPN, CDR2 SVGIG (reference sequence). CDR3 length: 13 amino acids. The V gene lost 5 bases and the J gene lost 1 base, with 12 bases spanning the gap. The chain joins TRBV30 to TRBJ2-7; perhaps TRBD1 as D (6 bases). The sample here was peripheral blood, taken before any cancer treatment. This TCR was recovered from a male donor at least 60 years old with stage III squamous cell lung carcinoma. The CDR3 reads CAWEVGQSYEQYF. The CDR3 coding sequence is TGTGCCTGGGAGGTAGGACAGTCCTACGAGCAGTACTTC.